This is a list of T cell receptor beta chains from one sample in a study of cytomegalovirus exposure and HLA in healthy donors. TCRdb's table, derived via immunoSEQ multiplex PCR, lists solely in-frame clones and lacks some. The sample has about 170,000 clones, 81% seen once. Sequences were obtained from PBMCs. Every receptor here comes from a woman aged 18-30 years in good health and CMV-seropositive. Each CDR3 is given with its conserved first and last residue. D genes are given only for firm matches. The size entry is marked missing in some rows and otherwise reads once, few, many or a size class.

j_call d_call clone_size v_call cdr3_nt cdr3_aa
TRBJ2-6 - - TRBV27 TGTGCCAGCAGTTCACCCTACTCTGGGGCCAACGTCCTGACTTTC CASSSPYSGANVLTF
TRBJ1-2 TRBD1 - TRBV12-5 TGTGCTAGTGGCCCCCCGGACAGGGAAGGGAGCTATGGCTACACCTTC CASGPPDREGSYGYTF
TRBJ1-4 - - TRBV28 TGTGCCAGCAGTTTGGTGGGGGGGGCTAGCTCGAGGGAACTGTTTTTT CASSLVGGASSRELFF
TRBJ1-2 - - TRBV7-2 TGTGCCAGCCTCTTGCGGGACGGCTATGGCTACACCTTC CASLLRDGYGYTF
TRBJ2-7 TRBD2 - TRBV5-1 TGCGCCAGCAGCGTGGGACTAGACAGTGACTACGAGCAGTACTTC CASSVGLDSDYEQYF
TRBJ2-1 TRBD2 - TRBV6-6 TGTGCCAGCAGTAGAACGAGCGGGGGTTATGAGCAGTTCTTC CASSRTSGGYEQFF
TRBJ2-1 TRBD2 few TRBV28 TGTGCCAGCAGTCCTACTAGCGGGGGGGCGACTACCTACAATGAGCAGTTCTTC CASSPTSGGATTYNEQFF
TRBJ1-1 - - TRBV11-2 TGTGCCAGCAGCCCATACCGTGGGGGCGGTGCTGAAGCTTTCTTT CASSPYRGGGAEAFF
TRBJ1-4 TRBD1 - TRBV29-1 TGCAGCGGGGGACAGAAAGGAGAAAAACTGTTTTTT CSGGQKGEKLFF
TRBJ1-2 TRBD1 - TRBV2 TGTGCCAGCAGTCCGACTGGGACAGTCAACTATGGCTACACCTTC CASSPTGTVNYGYTF
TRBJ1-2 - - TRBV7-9 TGTGCCAGCAGCCTCGGGACTAGGCCCGGGCCGTTTAACTATGGCTACACCTTC CASSLGTRPGPFNYGYTF
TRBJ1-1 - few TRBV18 TGTGCCAGCTCACCAGAACAGGGGAACACTGAAGCTTTCTTT CASSPEQGNTEAFF
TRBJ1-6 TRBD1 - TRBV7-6 TGTGCCAGCAGCGTAACACCATGGACAGGGGGCGATCCTATTCTCGCTTCACCCCTCCACTTT CASSVTPWTGGDPILASPLHF
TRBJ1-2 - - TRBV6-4 TGTGCCAGCAGTGAAGGCAGCAGGACTTATGGCTACACCTTC CASSEGSRTYGYTF
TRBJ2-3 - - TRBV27 TGTGCCAGCAGTTTGGGGACTCAGCCGAATACGCAGTATTTT CASSLGTQPNTQYF
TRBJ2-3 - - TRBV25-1 TGTGCCAGCAGTGACTCCCCCCTCCTGGATACGCAGTATTTT CASSDSPLLDTQYF
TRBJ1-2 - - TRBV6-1 TGTGCCAGCAGCAGGACAGATTCCTATGGCTACACCTTC CASSRTDSYGYTF
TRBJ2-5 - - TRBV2 TGTGCCAGCAGGAGGTCGCCTCGGCCCCAGTACTTC CASRRSPRPQYF
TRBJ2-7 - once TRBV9 TGTGCCAGCAGCGACACAGGGAGGGAGGACGAGCAGTACTTC CASSDTGREDEQYF
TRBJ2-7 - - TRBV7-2 TGTGCCAGCAGCTTATATCCGAGACAGGGAGGCTCCTACGAGCAGTACTTC CASSLYPRQGGSYEQYF
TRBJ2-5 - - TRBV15 TGTGCCACCAGCGCGACGGGGTTAGGAGGGACCCAGTACTTC CATSATGLGGTQYF
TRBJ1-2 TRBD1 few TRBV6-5 TGTGCCACCAAGCTCCTAGAGGACAGGGTCGATGGCTACACCTTC CATKLLEDRVDGYTF